A selection of T cell receptor beta chains follows, all from one sample in a study of T cells in Graves' hyperthyroidism and ophthalmopathy. MiXCR, run by TCRdb on the multiplex PCR reads, gives a single entry per CDR3 protein. The table includes around 290,000 distinct CDR3 sequences, 13% detected once. Sequencing input: blood. The receptors shown here come from a woman in her twenties or thirties with Graves' hyperthyroidism that later progressed to Graves' ophthalmopathy. CDR3s include the opening cysteine and the closing phenylalanine or tryptophan. Fields, in order: CDR3 DNA, CDR3 protein, clone size, V gene, J gene, D gene. The D gene is left open where the match is weak. Clone size is not always given. Where it is, it says once, few, many or a class for expanded clones.

cdr3_nt: TGTGCCAGCGAGTCTCTCGCCCCTAATGAAAAACTGTTTTTT; cdr3_aa: CASESLAPNEKLFF; clone_size: .; v_call: TRBV6-2/TRBV6-3; j_call: TRBJ1-4; d_call: .
cdr3_nt: TGCGCCAGCAGCCGATTGGGACCACCACTACTATCCTACGAGCAGTACTTC; cdr3_aa: CASSRLGPPLLSYEQYF; clone_size: .; v_call: TRBV4-1; j_call: TRBJ2-7; d_call: .
cdr3_nt: TGCAGCGTTGAGTGGACAGCGATCAGCTCCTACAATGAGCAGTTCTTC; cdr3_aa: CSVEWTAISSYNEQFF; clone_size: many; v_call: TRBV29-1; j_call: TRBJ2-1; d_call: .
cdr3_nt: TGTGCCAGCAGTGCCCCTAACACCGGGGAGCTGTTTTTT; cdr3_aa: CASSAPNTGELFF; clone_size: many; v_call: TRBV12-3/TRBV12-4; j_call: TRBJ2-2; d_call: .
cdr3_nt: TGTGCCAGCAGCCTGGGGGACAGGGGGCACTACGAGCAGTACTTC; cdr3_aa: CASSLGDRGHYEQYF; clone_size: many; v_call: TRBV11-2; j_call: TRBJ2-7; d_call: TRBD1
cdr3_nt: TGTGCCAGCAGCTTAACCTATAGCTCTGGAAACACCATATATTTT; cdr3_aa: CASSLTYSSGNTIYF; clone_size: many; v_call: TRBV7-2; j_call: TRBJ1-3; d_call: .
cdr3_nt: TGTGCCAGCAGCTTCCAGCTAGCGGGGAATGAGCAGTTCTTC; cdr3_aa: CASSFQLAGNEQFF; clone_size: many; v_call: TRBV5-4; j_call: TRBJ2-1; d_call: TRBD2
cdr3_nt: TGCGCCAGCAGCTTGGCTGGGACAGGGAACACTGAAGCTTTCTTT; cdr3_aa: CASSLAGTGNTEAFF; clone_size: many; v_call: TRBV5-1; j_call: TRBJ1-1; d_call: TRBD1
cdr3_nt: TGTGCCAGCACCATGGGCCACAGGGGAGAGGAAAAACTGTTTTTT; cdr3_aa: CASTMGHRGEEKLFF; clone_size: few; v_call: TRBV13; j_call: TRBJ1-4; d_call: TRBD1
cdr3_nt: TGTGCCAGCAGCCAAGACGGACTAGCGGGAGTTCGCCCCGGGGAGCTGTTTTTT; cdr3_aa: CASSQDGLAGVRPGELFF; clone_size: many; v_call: TRBV3-1; j_call: TRBJ2-2; d_call: TRBD2
cdr3_nt: TGTGCCAGCAGTTACTCGAAGTCTTTCCAGCCGAATTCTCTCTATGGCTACACCTTC; cdr3_aa: CASSYSKSFQPNSLYGYTF; clone_size: many; v_call: TRBV6-2/TRBV6-3; j_call: TRBJ1-2; d_call: .
cdr3_nt: TGTGCCAGCAGCTTAGGGGTCGGGACTAGCGGGAGTCAATACGAGCAGTACTTC; cdr3_aa: CASSLGVGTSGSQYEQYF; clone_size: many; v_call: TRBV7-8; j_call: TRBJ2-7; d_call: TRBD2
cdr3_nt: TGTGCCAGCAGCTGGGGGGAAGGAGTCACTGAAGCTTTCTTT; cdr3_aa: CASSWGEGVTEAFF; clone_size: .; v_call: TRBV5-6; j_call: TRBJ1-1; d_call: .
cdr3_nt: TGTGCCAGCAGTGAAAGGATTTACACGGTTGAATATGGCTACACCTTC; cdr3_aa: CASSERIYTVEYGYTF; clone_size: many; v_call: TRBV6-1; j_call: TRBJ1-2; d_call: .
cdr3_nt: TGTGCCAGCAGAGACAGGGCTGGAAACACCATATATTTT; cdr3_aa: CASRDRAGNTIYF; clone_size: few; v_call: TRBV2; j_call: TRBJ1-3; d_call: TRBD1
cdr3_nt: TGTGCCAGCAGGAAAGCTCGGGACAGACCTCGTGGGGAGACCCAGTACTTC; cdr3_aa: CASRKARDRPRGETQYF; clone_size: .; v_call: TRBV28; j_call: TRBJ2-5; d_call: TRBD1
cdr3_nt: TGTGCCACCGGGACAGGGAGTTACGAGCAGTACTTC; cdr3_aa: CATGTGSYEQYF; clone_size: .; v_call: TRBV27; j_call: TRBJ2-7; d_call: TRBD1
cdr3_nt: TGTGCCAGCAAGGGAGACCCATATGGCGAGCAGTACTTC; cdr3_aa: CASKGDPYGEQYF; clone_size: many; v_call: TRBV6-2/TRBV6-3; j_call: TRBJ2-7; d_call: .
cdr3_nt: TGTGCCAGCTCAGTCGGGACTAGCGGGAGTAACCAAGAGACCCAGTACTTC; cdr3_aa: CASSVGTSGSNQETQYF; clone_size: few; v_call: TRBV18; j_call: TRBJ2-5; d_call: TRBD2
cdr3_nt: TGTGCCAGCAGCTTAGCACAGGGAGTAAACACCGGGGAGCTGTTTTTT; cdr3_aa: CASSLAQGVNTGELFF; clone_size: few; v_call: TRBV13; j_call: TRBJ2-2; d_call: .